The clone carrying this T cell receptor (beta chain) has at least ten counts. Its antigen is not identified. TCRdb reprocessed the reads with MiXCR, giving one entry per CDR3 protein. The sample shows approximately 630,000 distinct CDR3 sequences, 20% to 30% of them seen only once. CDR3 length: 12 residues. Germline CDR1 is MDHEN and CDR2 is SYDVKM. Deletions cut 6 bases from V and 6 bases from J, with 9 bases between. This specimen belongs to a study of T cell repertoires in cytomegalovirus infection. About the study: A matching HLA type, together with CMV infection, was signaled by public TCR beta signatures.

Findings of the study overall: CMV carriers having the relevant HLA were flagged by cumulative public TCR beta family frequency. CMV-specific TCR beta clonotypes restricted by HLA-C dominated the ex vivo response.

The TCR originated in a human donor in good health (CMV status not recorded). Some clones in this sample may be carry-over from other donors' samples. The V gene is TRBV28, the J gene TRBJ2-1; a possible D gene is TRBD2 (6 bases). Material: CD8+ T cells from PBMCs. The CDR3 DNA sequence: TGTGCCAGCAGCTTGGGACTCAATGAGCAGTTCTTC. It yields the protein CASSLGLNEQFF.